This T cell receptor beta chain was identified during a study of blood T cell repertoires in COVID-19. The assay was immunoSEQ multiplex PCR, and TCRdb's table has in-frame clones only and misses some. The sample lists about 210,000 clones; about 81% were seen once. The CDR3 runs 15 residues. V was clipped by 3 bases and J by 0 bases, with 9 bases between them. CDR1 and CDR2 (germline): LNHDA, SQIVND (reference sequence). The TCR sequence derives from a man between 40 and 49 years old who had recovered from COVID-19. The genes are TRBV19 and TRBJ2-1; D perhaps matches TRBD2 (5 bases). The sample comprised PBMCs or T cells enriched from blood (not recorded which). The CDR3 protein is CASSIGVSSYNEQFF. DNA of the CDR3: TGTGCCAGTAGTATCGGGGTCAGCTCCTACAATGAGCAGTTCTTC.